The T cell receptor beta chain under discussion was sequenced for a study of T cell responses to AZD1222 COVID-19 vaccine. A remark on this clone: Within the sample, other DNA sequences also encode this same CDR3.

TCRdb's copy holds only in-frame clones and misses some; the assay was immunoSEQ multiplex PCR. The sample contains more than 150,000 clones, 88% of which appear only once. With V trimmed by 3 bases and J by 0 bases, 2 bases remained unmatched. Germline CDR1 is LNHDA and CDR2 is SQIVND (reference sequence). CDR3 length: 14 residues. The sequence was obtained from an adult who received the AZD1222 COVID-19 vaccine. The chain has TRBV19 and TRBJ2-7; 7 positions match TRBD1. The sequencing here drew on peripheral blood, taken 28 days after the second AZD1222 dose. Here the CDR3 reads CASSIGTDSYEQYF. The DNA of the CDR3 is TGTGCCAGTAGTATCGGGACAGACTCCTACGAGCAGTACTTC.